Listed below are T cell receptor beta chains from one sample, sequenced in a study of T cell therapy after organ transplantation. Data came from immunoSEQ multiplex PCR; TCRdb stores just in-frame clones and leaves some out. The data hold about 6,000 clones, with roughly 70% observed a single time. No cognate antigen is known for these TCRs. Sequencing used CD8+ T cells from blood, obtained after autologous CMV-specific T cell therapy. The receptor source for this set is a human patient who had received a solid organ transplant and had CMV disease. The graft donor may account for some of the T cells. CDR3s include the opening cysteine and the closing phenylalanine or tryptophan. Fields, in order: CDR3 DNA, CDR3 protein, J gene, D gene, clone size, V gene. A D gene is named only where the DNA matches it firmly. Clone sizes are given selectively: once, few, many, or a class where the clone is expanded.

CDR3 DNA: TGTGCCAGTAGCACCTCTGGGGCGCAGAGGGCCAACGTCCTGACTTTC
CDR3 protein: CASSTSGAQRANVLTF
J gene: TRBJ2-6
D gene: -
clone size: -
V gene: TRBV19

CDR3 DNA: TGCGCCAGCAGCCAAGATAGGGGACTCAGCTACGAGCAGTACTTC
CDR3 protein: CASSQDRGLSYEQYF
J gene: TRBJ2-7
D gene: -
clone size: few
V gene: TRBV4-1

CDR3 DNA: TGTGCCAGCAGTCCGCAGGGAGAGACCCAGTACTTC
CDR3 protein: CASSPQGETQYF
J gene: TRBJ2-5
D gene: -
clone size: -
V gene: TRBV6-6

CDR3 DNA: TGTGCCAGCAGCTCTGGTTTCGCCGCGAACACTGAAGCTTTCTTT
CDR3 protein: CASSSGFAANTEAFF
J gene: TRBJ1-1
D gene: -
clone size: once
V gene: TRBV7-9

CDR3 DNA: TGCGCCAGCAGCCTCCGGGACAAAAATCAGCCCCAGCATTTT
CDR3 protein: CASSLRDKNQPQHF
J gene: TRBJ1-5
D gene: -
clone size: few
V gene: TRBV5-1

CDR3 DNA: TGTGCCAGCAGCGTATCAGGGAGTACCGCCTACGAGCAGTACTTC
CDR3 protein: CASSVSGSTAYEQYF
J gene: TRBJ2-7
D gene: -
clone size: -
V gene: TRBV9

CDR3 DNA: TGTGCCAGCAGCCAAGAAACCAGCGGGGAAATAAGCACAGATACGCAGTATTTT
CDR3 protein: CASSQETSGEISTDTQYF
J gene: TRBJ2-3
D gene: TRBD2
clone size: -
V gene: TRBV9

CDR3 DNA: TGTGCCAGCAGGCCAGGGGTGGGCAATCAGCCCCAGCATTTT
CDR3 protein: CASRPGVGNQPQHF
J gene: TRBJ1-5
D gene: -
clone size: -
V gene: TRBV5-5

CDR3 DNA: TGTGCCAGCACCAAGGGGGAGGGGGGGGAGCTGTTTTTT
CDR3 protein: CASTKGEGGELFF
J gene: TRBJ2-2
D gene: -
clone size: -
V gene: TRBV6-5

CDR3 DNA: TGTGCCATCAGTTCCTGGACAGGGAGCTCTGGAAACACCATATATTTT
CDR3 protein: CAISSWTGSSGNTIYF
J gene: TRBJ1-3
D gene: TRBD1
clone size: -
V gene: TRBV10-3

CDR3 DNA: TGTGCCAGCAGCCCTCTCGTGGGAGGGGCCTCAGATACGCAGTATTTT
CDR3 protein: CASSPLVGGASDTQYF
J gene: TRBJ2-3
D gene: TRBD2
clone size: -
V gene: TRBV7-9

CDR3 DNA: TGTGCCAGCAGTGACGGACAGGGCTATGACGATGAAGCTTTCTTT
CDR3 protein: CASSDGQGYDDEAFF
J gene: TRBJ1-1
D gene: TRBD1
clone size: -
V gene: TRBV2